Given below is one T cell receptor (beta chain) in context. Its antigen is unknown. The sample originates from a study of T cell responses to AZD1222 COVID-19 vaccine. Study-level points and caveats: In a largely white British group with more females than males, clonal diversity was possibly underestimated. Spike-specific TCR breadth and depth were elevated following two AZD1222 doses.

The repertoire was sequenced with immunoSEQ multiplex PCR; TCRdb's copy has only in-frame clones and lacks some. The sample shows some 150,000 clones, about 93% of them seen only once. This specimen consisted of peripheral blood, obtained on day 0 of MenACWY control vaccination. The receptor's source is an adult in good health.

The CDR3 spells CAEGQPNQPQHF. The CDR3 nucleotides are TGTGCTGAGGGACAGCCCAATCAGCCCCAGCATTTT. V usage is TRBV30 and J usage is TRBJ1-5, with 7 nucleotides matching TRBD1. The CDR3 runs to 12 residues. Germline loops: CDR1 GTSNPN, CDR2 SVGIG (reference sequence).